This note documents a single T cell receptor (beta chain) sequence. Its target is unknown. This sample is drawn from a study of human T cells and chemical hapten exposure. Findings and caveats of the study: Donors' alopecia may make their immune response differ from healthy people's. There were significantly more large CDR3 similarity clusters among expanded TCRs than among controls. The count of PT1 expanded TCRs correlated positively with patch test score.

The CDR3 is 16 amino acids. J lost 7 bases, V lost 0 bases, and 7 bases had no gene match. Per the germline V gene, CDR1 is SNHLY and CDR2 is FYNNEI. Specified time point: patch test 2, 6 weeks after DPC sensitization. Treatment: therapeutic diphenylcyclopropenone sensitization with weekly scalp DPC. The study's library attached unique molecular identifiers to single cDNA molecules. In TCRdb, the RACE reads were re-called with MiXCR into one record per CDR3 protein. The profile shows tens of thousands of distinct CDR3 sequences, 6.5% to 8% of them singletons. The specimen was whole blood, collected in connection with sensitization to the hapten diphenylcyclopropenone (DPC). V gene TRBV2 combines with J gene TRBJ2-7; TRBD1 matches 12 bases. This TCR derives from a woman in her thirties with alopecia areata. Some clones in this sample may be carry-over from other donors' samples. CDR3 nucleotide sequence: TGTGCCAGCAGTGAAGCGTGGGGACAGGGGGCGAGGGAGCAGTACTTC. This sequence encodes CASSEAWGQGAREQYF.